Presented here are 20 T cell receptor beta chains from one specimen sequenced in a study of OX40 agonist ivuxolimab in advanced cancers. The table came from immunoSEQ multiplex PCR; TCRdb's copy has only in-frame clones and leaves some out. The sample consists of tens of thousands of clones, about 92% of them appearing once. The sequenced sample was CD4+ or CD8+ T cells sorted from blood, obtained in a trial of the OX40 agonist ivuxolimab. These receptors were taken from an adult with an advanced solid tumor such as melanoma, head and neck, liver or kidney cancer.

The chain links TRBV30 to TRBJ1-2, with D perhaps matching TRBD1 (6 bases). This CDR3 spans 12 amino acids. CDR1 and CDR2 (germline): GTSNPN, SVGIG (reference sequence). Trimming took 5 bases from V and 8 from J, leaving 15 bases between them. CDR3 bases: TGTGCCTGGGACAGGTTACAGACCGGCTACACCTTC. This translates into CAWDRLQTGYTF.

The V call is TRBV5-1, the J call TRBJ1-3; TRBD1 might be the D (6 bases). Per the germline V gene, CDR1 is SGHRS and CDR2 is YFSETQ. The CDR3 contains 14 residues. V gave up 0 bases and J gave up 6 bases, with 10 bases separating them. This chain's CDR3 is CASSLGTGTNTIYF. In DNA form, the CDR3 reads TGCGCCAGCAGCTTGGGAACAGGGACAAACACCATATATTTT.

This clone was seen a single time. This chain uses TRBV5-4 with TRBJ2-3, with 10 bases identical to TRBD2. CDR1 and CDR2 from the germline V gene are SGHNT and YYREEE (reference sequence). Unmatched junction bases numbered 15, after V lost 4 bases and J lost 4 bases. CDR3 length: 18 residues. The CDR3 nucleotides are TGTGCCAGCAGCGATCCGAAAATTAGCGGGGGGTTTGCAGATACGCAGTATTTT. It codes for CASSDPKISGGFADTQYF.

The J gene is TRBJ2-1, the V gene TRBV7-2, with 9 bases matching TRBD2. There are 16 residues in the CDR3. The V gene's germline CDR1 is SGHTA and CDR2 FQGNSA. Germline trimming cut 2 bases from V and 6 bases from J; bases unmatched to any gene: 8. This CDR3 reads CASSLMAGGPGNEQFF. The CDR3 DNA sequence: TGTGCCAGCAGCTTAATGGCGGGAGGGCCGGGCAATGAGCAGTTCTTC.

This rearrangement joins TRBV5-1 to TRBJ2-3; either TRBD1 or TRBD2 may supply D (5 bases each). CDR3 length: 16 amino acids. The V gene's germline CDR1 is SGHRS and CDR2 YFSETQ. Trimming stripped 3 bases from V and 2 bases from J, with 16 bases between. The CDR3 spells CASSSTGAGPTDTQYF. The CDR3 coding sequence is TGCGCCAGCAGCTCGACCGGGGCCGGGCCCACAGATACGCAGTATTTT.

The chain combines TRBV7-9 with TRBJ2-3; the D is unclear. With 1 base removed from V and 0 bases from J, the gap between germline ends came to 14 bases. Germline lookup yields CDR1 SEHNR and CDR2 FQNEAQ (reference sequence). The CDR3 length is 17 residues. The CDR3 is CASSLESGVSSTDTQYF. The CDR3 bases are TGTGCCAGCAGCTTAGAATCTGGAGTATCTAGCACAGATACGCAGTATTTT.

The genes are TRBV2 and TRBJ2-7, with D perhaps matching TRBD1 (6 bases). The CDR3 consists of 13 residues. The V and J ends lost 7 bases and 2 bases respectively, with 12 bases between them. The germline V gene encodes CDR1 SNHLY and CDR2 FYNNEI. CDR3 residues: CASTPTGTYEQYF. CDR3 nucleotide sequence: TGTGCCAGCACCCCGACAGGAACCTACGAGCAGTACTTC.

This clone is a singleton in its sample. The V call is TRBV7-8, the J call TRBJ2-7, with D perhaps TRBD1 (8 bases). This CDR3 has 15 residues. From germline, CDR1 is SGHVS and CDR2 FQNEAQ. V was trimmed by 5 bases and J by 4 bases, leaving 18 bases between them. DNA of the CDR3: TGTGCCAGCAGCCTTAGGACAGGGAGGGGGTACGAGCAGTACTTC. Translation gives CASSLRTGRGYEQYF.

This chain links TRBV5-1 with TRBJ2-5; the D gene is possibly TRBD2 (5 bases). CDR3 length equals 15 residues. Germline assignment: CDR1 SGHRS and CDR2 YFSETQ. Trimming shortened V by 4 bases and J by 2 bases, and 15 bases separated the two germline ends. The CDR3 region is CASSRQDSLQETQYF. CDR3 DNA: TGCGCCAGCAGCAGGCAGGACTCCCTGCAAGAGACCCAGTACTTC.

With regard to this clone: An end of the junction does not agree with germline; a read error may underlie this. The CDR3 is CTSSLPGANTGELFF. CDR3 nucleotides: TGTACCAGCAGCTTGCCCGGGGCGAACACCGGGGAGCTGTTTTTT. V usage is TRBV5-4 and J usage is TRBJ2-2; possibly TRBD2 for D (5 bases). Germline CDR1 is SGHNT and CDR2 is YYREEE (reference sequence). The CDR3 has 15 residues. The variable domain in full, with the rest retrieved from reference TRBV5-4 and TRBJ2-2, is ETGVTQSPTHLIKTRGQQVTLRCSSQSGHNTVSWYQQALGQGPQFIFQYYREEENGRGNFPPRFSGLQFPNYSSELNVNALELDDSALYLCTSSLPGANTGELFFGEGSRLTVL.

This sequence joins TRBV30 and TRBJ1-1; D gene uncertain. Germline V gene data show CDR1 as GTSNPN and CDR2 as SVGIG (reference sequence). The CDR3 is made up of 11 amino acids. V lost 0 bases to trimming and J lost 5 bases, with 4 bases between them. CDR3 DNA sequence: TGTGCCTGGAGTGTACAAACTGAAGCTTTCTTT. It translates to CAWSVQTEAFF.

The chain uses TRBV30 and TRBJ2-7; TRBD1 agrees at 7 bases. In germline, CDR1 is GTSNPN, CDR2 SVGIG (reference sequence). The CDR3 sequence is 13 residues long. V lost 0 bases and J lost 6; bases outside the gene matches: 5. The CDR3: CAWSVDRVSEQYF. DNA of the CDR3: TGTGCCTGGAGTGTAGACAGGGTAAGCGAGCAGTACTTC.

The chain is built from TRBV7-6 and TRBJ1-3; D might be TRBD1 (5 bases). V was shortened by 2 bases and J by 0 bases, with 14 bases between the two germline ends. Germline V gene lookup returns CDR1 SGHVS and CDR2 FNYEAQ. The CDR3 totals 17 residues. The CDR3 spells CASSLRPGLDSGNTIYF. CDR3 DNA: TGTGCCAGCAGCTTAAGACCGGGACTGGACTCTGGAAACACCATATATTTT.

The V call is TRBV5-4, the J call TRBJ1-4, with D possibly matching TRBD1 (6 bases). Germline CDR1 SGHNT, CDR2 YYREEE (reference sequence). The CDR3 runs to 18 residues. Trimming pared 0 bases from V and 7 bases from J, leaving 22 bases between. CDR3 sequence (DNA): TGTGCCAGCAGCTTGGATGGTCGGATGGACAGCCCCCTTGAAAAACTGTTTTTT. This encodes CASSLDGRMDSPLEKLFF.

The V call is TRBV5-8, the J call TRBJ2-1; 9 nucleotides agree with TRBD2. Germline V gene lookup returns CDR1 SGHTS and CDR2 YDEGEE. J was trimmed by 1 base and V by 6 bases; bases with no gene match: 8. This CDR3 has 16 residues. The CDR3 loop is CASTHIAGASYNEQFF. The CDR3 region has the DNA TGTGCCAGCACCCATATAGCGGGAGCGTCCTACAATGAGCAGTTCTTC.

The CDR3 sequence is CASSPSGIPSYEQYF. The CDR3 DNA reads as TGCGCCAGCAGTCCAAGCGGGATACCCTCCTACGAGCAGTACTTC. The chain couples TRBV10-1 to TRBJ2-7; 7 bases agree with TRBD2. Losses at the gene ends were 5 bases for V and 0 bases for J; bases not matched to a gene: 7. There are 15 residues in the CDR3. The germline V gene encodes CDR1 WNHNN and CDR2 SYGVQD (reference sequence).

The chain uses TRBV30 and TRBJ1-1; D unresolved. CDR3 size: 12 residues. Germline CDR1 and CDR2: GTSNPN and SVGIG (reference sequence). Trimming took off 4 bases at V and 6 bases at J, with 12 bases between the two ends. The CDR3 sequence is CAWKGGTSEAFF. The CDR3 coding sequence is TGTGCCTGGAAGGGAGGCACCTCTGAAGCTTTCTTT. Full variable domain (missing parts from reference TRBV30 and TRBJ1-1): SQTIHQWPATLVQPVGSPLSLECTVEGTSNPNLYWYRQAAGRGLQLLFYSVGIGQISSEVPQNLSASRPQDRQFILSSKKLLLSDSGFYLCAWKGGTSEAFFGQGTRLTVV.

CDR3 nucleotide sequence: TGTGCCAGCAGTTACCAACGGGGGGGAACTGAAGCTTTCTTT. This sequence encodes CASSYQRGGTEAFF. J is TRBJ1-1 and V is TRBV6-5; D possibly corresponds to TRBD1 (5 bases). Trimming took off 2 bases at V and 5 bases at J, with 12 bases between the two ends. CDR1 is MNHEY and CDR2 is SVGAGI in the germline V gene. This CDR3 is 14 amino acids long.

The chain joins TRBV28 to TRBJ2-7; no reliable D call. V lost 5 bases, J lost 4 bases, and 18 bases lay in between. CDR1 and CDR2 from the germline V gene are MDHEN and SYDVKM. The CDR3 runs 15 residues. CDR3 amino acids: CASSVVVAGGYEQYF. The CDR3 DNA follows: TGTGCCAGCAGTGTGGTTGTGGCCGGTGGTTACGAGCAGTACTTC.

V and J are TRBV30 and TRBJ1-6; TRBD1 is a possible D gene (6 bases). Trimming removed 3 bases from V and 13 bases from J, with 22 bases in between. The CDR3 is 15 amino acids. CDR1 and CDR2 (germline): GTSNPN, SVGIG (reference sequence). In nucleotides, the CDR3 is TGTGCCTGGAGAAGGGCAGGGGCCACGGATTATCCCCTCCACTTT. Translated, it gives CAWRRAGATDYPLHF.